Listed here is a single TCR beta chain. PCR primers comprised 60 Vbeta and 13 Jbeta primers. Sequencing was performed with immunoSEQ multiplex PCR; in TCRdb, only in-frame clones are kept and a portion is missing. The top ten hold more than 2.5% of the sample, which has approximately 100,000 clones, around 60% seen once. V was clipped by 3 bases and J by 8 bases, with 14 bases between them. Germline CDR1 SGHRS, CDR2 YFSETQ. This CDR3 contains 13 residues. The sample belongs to a study of cytomegalovirus exposure and HLA in healthy donors. The V and J genes are TRBV5-1 and TRBJ1-2; unclear D gene. This clonotype was sampled from a man between 60 and 70 years old in good health and CMV-seronegative. Input material: PBMCs. The CDR3: CASSWEEGGGYTF. CDR3 nucleotides: TGCGCCAGCAGCTGGGAGGAGGGAGGAGGCTACACCTTC.